This paragraph covers one T cell receptor (beta chain) sequence. Its antigen is currently unknown. The sample is drawn from a study of OX40 agonist ivuxolimab in advanced cancers. Study at large: The group had a mean age of about 60 years, ranged from about 20 to 79, and was 82.7% male. Notes on the study in general: In general, CD8+ T cells held more expanded clones than CD4+ did, on average.

No patient had autoimmune disease or received systemic immunosuppression. Peripheral blood came from all dose cohorts at three timepoints. This table comes from immunoSEQ multiplex PCR, and its TCRdb copy is limited to in-frame clones, with some not included. The sample lists more than 65,000 clones, roughly four fifths seen once, with 25% in the top ten. This receptor was obtained from an adult with an advanced solid tumor such as melanoma, head and neck, liver or kidney cancer. Specimen: CD4+ or CD8+ T cells sorted from blood, collected in a trial of the OX40 agonist ivuxolimab.

The CDR3 DNA is TGTGCCAGCAGCTCTCGACCGACTAGCGGTATTAACGTCCTGACTTTC. Its translation: CASSSRPTSGINVLTF. The gene calls are TRBV9 and TRBJ2-6, with 9 bases lining up with TRBD2. Germline V gene data show CDR1 as SGDLS and CDR2 as YYNGEE. The CDR3 is 16 amino acids. The junction had 12 bases not matched to a gene; V was cut back by 4 bases and J by 10 bases. The full variable domain, rest sourced from reference TRBV9 and TRBJ2-6, is DSGVTQTPKHLITATGQRVTLRCSPRSGDLSVYWYQQSLDQGLQFLIQYYNGEERAKGNILERFSAQQFPDLHSELNLSSLELGDSALYFCASSSRPTSGINVLTFGAGSRLTVL.